This T cell receptor beta chain comes out of a study of beta chain features in type 1 diabetes. Overall study results and limits: There was a moderate but significant shortening of TCRB CDR3s in all four CD4+ subsets of Type 1 diabetes patients. VDJ junctions from type 1 diabetes patients carried fewer insertions and larger deletions.

The entirety of the isolated RNA underwent reverse transcription, so expressed TCRB transcripts were sequenced. For naive, central memory and regulatory T cell samples, reads averaged around 3.8 million. Assay: immunoSEQ multiplex PCR; the TCRdb copy retains only in-frame clones and omits some. The sample holds about 280,000 clones; 15% are singletons and the top ten take roughly 0.015%. It was one heparinised blood draw, averaging around 120 mL, that each donor gave. CDR3 length equals 13 residues. The V and J ends lost 4 bases and 10 bases respectively, with 15 bases between them. Germline V gene sequence: CDR1 SGHRS, CDR2 YFSETQ. There are a few counts of this clone. Antigen unknown.

This chain joins TRBV5-1 and TRBJ2-1, with TRBD2 as a possible D gene (5 bases). This TCR derives from a man aged 18-30 years with type 1 diabetes. Sequencing was performed on naive CD4+ T cells from blood. The CDR3 bases are TGCGCCAGCAGCGACACTAGGGTCGACGAGCAGTTCTTC. This encodes CASSDTRVDEQFF.